This T cell receptor beta chain was found in a study of T cell responses to AZD1222 COVID-19 vaccine. On this clone itself: What it binds is not known.

The data were produced by immunoSEQ multiplex PCR, yet TCRdb's version contains in-frame clones alone and is incomplete. The table includes 130,000 to 150,000 clones, approximately 90% detected once. Broader study findings: Of the AZD1222 recipients, only six were seropositive at baseline. White British people made up most donors, females outnumbered males, and clonal diversity was possibly underestimated. Vaccine-related CD4 TCRs covered spike, predominating at 160-218 and 743-854. When two AZD1222 doses had been given, Spike-specific TCR breadth and depth rose.

The germline V and J ends were trimmed by 6 bases and 2 bases, with 12 bases remaining between them. Germline V lookup: CDR1 ENHRY, CDR2 SYGVKD. This CDR3 comprises 14 residues. V and J are TRBV10-3 and TRBJ2-3, with D possibly being TRBD1 (6 bases). This specimen consisted of peripheral blood, obtained on day 0 of AZD1222 vaccination. The clonotype comes from an adult in good health. CDR3 in amino acids: CAIRRDTSTDTQYF. The CDR3 nucleotides read TGTGCCATCAGACGGGACACGTCCACAGATACGCAGTATTTT.